This section outlines one T cell receptor beta chain sequence together with its context. The antigen it binds to is not known. Base qualities are not at hand, and no much larger clone is one base apart. The library was made by PCR. The sample was run on an Illumina MiSeq. Starting from the raw public reads, TCRdb applied fastp trimming at Q25, assembled clones with MiXCR and retained in-frame beta chains. Entries are consolidated by CDR3 protein sequence, retaining the most common genes and DNA. This sample has roughly 16,000 distinct CDR3 sequences in its table, and around a third of those were observed once. The ten largest clones add up to 1.5% to 2% of the sample. The germline V gene supplies CDR1 SGHRS and CDR2 YFSETQ. V is cut back by 3 bases and J by 5 bases, with 5 bases in the junction unmatched. The CDR3, from cysteine to phenylalanine, totals 14 residues. CDR3 DNA only is kept here, 42 bases in frame from base 1.

This specimen belongs to a study of regulatory and conventional T cells in breast cancer (dated by TCRdb to the mid-2010s). This receptor chain uses TRBV5-1 and TRBJ2-5; the central 9 bases match TRBD1. The source of this sequence is a female donor in good health. What was sequenced was conventional T cells from blood. CDR3 sequence: CASSSLTGGETQYF. The DNA is TGCGCCAGCAGCTCGTTAACAGGGGGCGAGACCCAGTACTTC.